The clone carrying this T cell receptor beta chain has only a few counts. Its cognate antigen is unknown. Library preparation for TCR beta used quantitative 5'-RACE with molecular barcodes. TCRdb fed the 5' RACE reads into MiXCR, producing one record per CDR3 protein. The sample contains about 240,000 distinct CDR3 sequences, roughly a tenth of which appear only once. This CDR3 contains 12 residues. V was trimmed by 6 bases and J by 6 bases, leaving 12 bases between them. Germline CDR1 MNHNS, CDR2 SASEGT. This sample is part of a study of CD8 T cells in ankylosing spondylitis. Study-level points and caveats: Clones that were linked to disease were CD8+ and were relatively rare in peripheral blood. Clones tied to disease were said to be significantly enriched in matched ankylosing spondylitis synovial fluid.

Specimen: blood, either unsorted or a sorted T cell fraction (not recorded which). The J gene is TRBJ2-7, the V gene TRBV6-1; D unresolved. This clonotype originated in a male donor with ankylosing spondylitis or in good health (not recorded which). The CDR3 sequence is CASSRISSEQYF. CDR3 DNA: TGTGCCAGCAGCAGGATCTCGAGCGAGCAGTACTTC.